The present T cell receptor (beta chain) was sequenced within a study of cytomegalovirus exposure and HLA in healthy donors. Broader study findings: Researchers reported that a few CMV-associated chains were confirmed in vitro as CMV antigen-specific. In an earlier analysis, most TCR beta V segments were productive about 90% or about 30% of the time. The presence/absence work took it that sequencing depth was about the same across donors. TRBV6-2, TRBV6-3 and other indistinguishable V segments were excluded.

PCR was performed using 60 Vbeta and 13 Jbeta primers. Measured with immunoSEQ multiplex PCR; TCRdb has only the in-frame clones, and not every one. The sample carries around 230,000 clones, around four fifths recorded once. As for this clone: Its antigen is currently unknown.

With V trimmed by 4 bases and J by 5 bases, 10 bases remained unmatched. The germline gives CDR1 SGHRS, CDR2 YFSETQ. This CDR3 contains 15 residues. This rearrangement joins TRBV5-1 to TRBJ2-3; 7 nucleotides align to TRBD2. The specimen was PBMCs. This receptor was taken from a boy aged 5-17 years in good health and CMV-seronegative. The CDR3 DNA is TGCGCCAGCAGCCCAATAGCGGGTATTGTAGATACGCAGTATTTT. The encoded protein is CASSPIAGIVDTQYF.